Below are 12 T cell receptor beta chains sequenced from a single sample in a study of beta chain features in type 1 diabetes. Reverse transcription of all isolated RNA meant that expressed TCRB transcripts were sequenced. Sequenced by immunoSEQ multiplex PCR; TCRdb stores in-frame clones only, minus some. The repertoire holds about 330,000 clones, 8% to 13% seen once, with 0.015% in the top ten. Material: naive CD4+ T cells from blood. The origin of the receptors is a woman between 25 and 40 years old in good health.

This clone came up a few times. The chain uses TRBV7-9 and TRBJ2-4; 9 bases line up with TRBD2. V lost 5 bases to trimming and J lost 0 bases; unmatched junction nucleotides: 5. Germline values: CDR1 SEHNR, CDR2 FQNEAQ (reference sequence). The CDR3 has 16 amino acids. The DNA of the CDR3 is TGTGCCAGCAGCCGCGGGGGGGCATTAGCCAAAAACATTCAGTACTTC. Protein: CASSRGGALAKNIQYF. The full variable domain, rest sourced from reference TRBV7-9 and TRBJ2-4, is DTGVSQNPRHKITKRGQNVTFRCDPISEHNRLYWYRQTLGQGPEFLTYFQNEAQLEKSRLLSDRFSAERPKGSFSTLEIQRTEQGDSAMYLCASSRGGALAKNIQYFGAGTRLSVL.

This chain uses TRBV12-2 with TRBJ2-7; the table's D call TRBD1 went unverified against the DNA. TRBV12-2 is assigned pseudogene status. The CDR3 consists of 15 residues. In DNA form, the CDR3 reads TGTGCAAGTCGCTTAATCCCACAGGGTGTGTACGAGCAGTACTTC. Translation: CASRLIPQGVYEQYF.

This clone was seen only a few times. The J gene is TRBJ1-2, the V gene TRBV10-3, with TRBD1 matching 9 bases. V lost 3 bases, J lost 5 bases, and 4 bases stayed unmatched. Per the germline V gene, CDR1 is ENHRY and CDR2 is SYGVKD. The CDR3 totals 14 residues. CDR3 nucleotides: TGTGCCATCAGTGACCGGGACAGGGAATATGGCTACACCTTC. Its protein product is CAISDRDREYGYTF.

This clone was seen more than once but under ten times. The chain combines TRBV28 with TRBJ1-2, with 8 bases identical to TRBD1. The CDR3 length is 16 residues. CDR1 and CDR2 from the germline V gene are MDHEN and SYDVKM. With 4 bases clipped from V and 4 bases from J, the junction kept 11 bases outside the gene matches. CDR3 sequence: CASSSRGRPLGYGYTF. DNA of the CDR3: TGTGCCAGCAGTTCCAGGGGGCGTCCCCTGGGCTATGGCTACACCTTC.

Here the CDR3 reads CASSFELAGRNEQFF. CDR3 sequence (DNA): TGTGCCAGCAGCTTCGAACTAGCGGGAAGGAATGAGCAGTTCTTC. The J gene is TRBJ2-1, the V gene TRBV7-3; TRBD2 matches at 10 bases. J was trimmed by 7 bases and V by 3 bases; bases with no gene match: 6. Germline lookup yields CDR1 SGHTA and CDR2 FQGTGA. The length of the CDR3 is 15 residues.

V gene TRBV7-9 combines with J gene TRBJ1-5, with D tentatively TRBD1 (5 bases). There are 14 residues in the CDR3. Trimming pared 3 bases from V and 5 bases from J, leaving 11 bases between. Germline V gene lookup returns CDR1 SEHNR and CDR2 FQNEAQ (reference sequence). In DNA form, the CDR3 reads TGTGCCAGCAGCTTTGGGGCTGGTGATCAGCCCCAGCATTTT. This encodes CASSFGAGDQPQHF.

This clone was detected only a few times. The chain is built from TRBV18 and TRBJ2-5, with 8 bases lining up with TRBD1. This CDR3 contains 17 residues. The J segment lost 4 bases and the V segment lost 2 bases, leaving 12 bases of the junction unmatched. Germline-derived CDR1 and CDR2 are KGHSH and LQKENI. CDR3 in DNA: TGTGCCAGCTCACCAAGACCCGCAGGGGGCAACGGAGAGACCCAGTACTTC. Protein: CASSPRPAGGNGETQYF.

This clone was found a few times. The chain joins TRBV5-4 to TRBJ1-1, with a weak D call TRBD1 (5 bases). Trimming stripped 4 bases from V and 0 bases from J, with 10 bases between. This CDR3 has 14 residues. CDR1 is SGHNT and CDR2 is YYREEE in the germline V gene (reference sequence). The CDR3 protein is CASSQGLLNTEAFF. The CDR3 bases are TGTGCCAGCAGCCAGGGACTCCTGAACACTGAAGCTTTCTTT.

J is TRBJ1-1 and V is TRBV11-1; 10 positions agree with TRBD1. The CDR3 contains 14 residues. CDR1 is SGHAT and CDR2 is FQDESV in the germline V gene (reference sequence). After removal of 6 bases from V and 4 bases from J, the junction contained 5 bases not matched to a gene. CDR3 bases: TGTGCCAGCAGTTTCGGACAGGGGGGCACTGAAGCTTTCTTT. Protein: CASSFGQGGTEAFF.

The rearrangement uses TRBV19 and TRBJ2-1; 10 bases are a match to TRBD2. The CDR3 runs to 13 residues. The junction had 5 bases not matched to a gene; V was cut back by 7 bases and J by 8 bases. Germline CDR1 reads LNHDA; CDR2 reads SQIVND (reference sequence). DNA for the CDR3: TGTGCCAGTACTAGCGGGAGAGGGTATGAGCAGTTCTTC. As protein: CASTSGRGYEQFF.

This chain uses TRBV27 with TRBJ2-1; TRBD2 matches at 10 bases. This CDR3 spans 15 amino acids. Germline V lookup: CDR1 MNHEY, CDR2 SMNVEV (reference sequence). The V gene end was trimmed by 8 bases and the J gene end by 3 bases; junction bases not matched to a gene: 7. This CDR3 reads CASGYSSGGYNEQFF. CDR3 sequence (DNA): TGTGCCAGCGGCTACTCTAGCGGGGGCTACAATGAGCAGTTCTTC.

This chain joins TRBV5-1 and TRBJ1-1; the D gene is possibly TRBD1 (5 bases). Trimming removed 1 base from V and 4 bases from J, with 11 bases in between. Germline V CDR1 and CDR2: SGHRS, YFSETQ. CDR3 size: 14 residues. The CDR3: CASSLLGRGTEAFF. The CDR3 DNA reads as TGCGCCAGCAGCTTGTTGGGGCGGGGCACTGAAGCTTTCTTT.